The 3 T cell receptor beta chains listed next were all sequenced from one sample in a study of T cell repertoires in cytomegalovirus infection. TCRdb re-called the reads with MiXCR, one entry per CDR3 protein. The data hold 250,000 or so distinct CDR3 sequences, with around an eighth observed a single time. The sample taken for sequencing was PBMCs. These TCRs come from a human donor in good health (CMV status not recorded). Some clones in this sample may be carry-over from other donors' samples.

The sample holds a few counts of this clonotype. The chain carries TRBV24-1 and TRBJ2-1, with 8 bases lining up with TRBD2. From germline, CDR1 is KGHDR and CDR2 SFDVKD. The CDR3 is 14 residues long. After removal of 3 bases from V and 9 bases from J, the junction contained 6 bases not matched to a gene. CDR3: CATSDGPLAGEQFF. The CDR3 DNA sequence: TGTGCCACCAGTGATGGCCCGCTAGCGGGTGAGCAGTTCTTC.

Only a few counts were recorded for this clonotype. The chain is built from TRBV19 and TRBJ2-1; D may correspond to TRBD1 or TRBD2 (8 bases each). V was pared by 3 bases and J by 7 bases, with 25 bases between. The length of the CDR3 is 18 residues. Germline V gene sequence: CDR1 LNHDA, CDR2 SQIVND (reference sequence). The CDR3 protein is CASSMSGGGGAGANEQFF. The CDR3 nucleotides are TGTGCCAGTAGTATGTCAGGGGGCGGTGGAGCGGGAGCGAATGAGCAGTTCTTC.

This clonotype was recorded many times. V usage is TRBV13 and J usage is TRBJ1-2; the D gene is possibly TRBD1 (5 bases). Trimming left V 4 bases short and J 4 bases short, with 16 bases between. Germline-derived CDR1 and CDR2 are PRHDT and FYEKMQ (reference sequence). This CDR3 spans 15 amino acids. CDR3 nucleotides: TGTGCCAGCAGCTCTTACTCCAGGGCGGCCTATGGCTACACCTTC. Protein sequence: CASSSYSRAAYGYTF.